The 32 T cell receptor beta chains listed next were all sequenced from one sample in a study of cytomegalovirus exposure and HLA in healthy donors. Use of 60 Vbeta and 13 Jbeta primers characterized the PCR. TCRdb's table, derived via immunoSEQ multiplex PCR, lists solely in-frame clones and lacks some. The repertoire holds about 83,000 clones, with 60% to 85% as singletons. Material: PBMCs. Receptor source: a man in his late teens or twenties in good health and CMV-seropositive.

The chain uses TRBV15 and TRBJ1-1; D ambiguous. CDR1 is LNHNV, CDR2 YYDKDF, per germline (reference sequence). This CDR3 is 14 amino acids long. Trimming cost V 0 bases and J 4 bases, with 9 bases left between them. CDR3 protein: CATSRDLASTEAFF. CDR3 nucleotide sequence: TGTGCCACCAGCAGAGATCTCGCGTCCACTGAAGCTTTCTTT.

CDR3 in DNA: TGCAGCGTGAAAGCTGGACTAGATGGCGGGGAGCTGTTTTTT. Translating it yields CSVKAGLDGGELFF. The genes are TRBV29-1 and TRBJ2-2, with 7 positions matching TRBD2. This CDR3 contains 14 residues. The V and J ends lost 6 bases and 7 bases, in that order; junction bases with no gene match: 11. Germline values: CDR1 SQVTM, CDR2 ANQGSEA.

This rearrangement joins TRBV11-2 to TRBJ2-1, with TRBD2 identical over 9 bases. Trimming at V came to 5 bases and at J to 4 bases, leaving 3 bases not matched to a gene. Germline loops: CDR1 SGHAT, CDR2 FQNNGV. The length of the CDR3 is 14 residues. The DNA of the CDR3 is TGTGCCAGCAGCCTCACTAGCGGGTACAATGAGCAGTTCTTC. Amino acids: CASSLTSGYNEQFF.

This clone was counted once. The chain recombines TRBV14 with TRBJ2-5; 9 nucleotides match TRBD1. CDR1 is SGHDN, CDR2 FVKESK, per germline. V was pared by 0 bases and J by 4 bases, with 3 bases of the junction left unmatched. The CDR3 is 15 amino acids. The CDR3 spells CASSQDWTGAETQYF. The CDR3 DNA follows: TGTGCCAGCAGCCAAGATTGGACAGGGGCAGAGACCCAGTACTTC.

The chain is built from TRBV5-4 and TRBJ2-6, with 12 bases that match TRBD2. J was trimmed by 3 bases and V by 2 bases; bases with no gene match: 3. Germline V gene sequence: CDR1 SGHNT, CDR2 YYREEE (reference sequence). The CDR3 covers 17 residues. CDR3 loop: CASSFRLAGVGANVLTF. The DNA of the CDR3 is TGTGCCAGCAGCTTCCGACTAGCGGGAGTTGGGGCCAACGTCCTGACTTTC.

The rearrangement uses TRBV4-1 and TRBJ2-3; D is perhaps TRBD2 (5 bases). The ends were cut back, 1 base at V and 4 bases at J, with 15 bases in the middle. The germline V gene encodes CDR1 MGHRA and CDR2 YSYEKL. The CDR3 totals 16 residues. CDR3 sequence: CASSQAPGSNPDTQYF. The DNA for the CDR3 is TGCGCCAGCAGCCAAGCTCCGGGATCTAACCCAGATACGCAGTATTTT.

The V gene is TRBV6-5, the J gene TRBJ2-2; 7 bases agree with TRBD1. Trimming cost V 11 bases and J 3 bases; bases outside gene matches: 3. The CDR3 is made up of 12 amino acids. Germline V gives CDR1 MNHEY, CDR2 SVGAGI. In DNA, the CDR3 is TGTGCCGCCAGGGGGTACACCGGGGAGCTGTTTTTT. Protein sequence: CAARGYTGELFF.

CDR3 protein: CSVGMRDTGELFF. The CDR3 region has the DNA TGCAGCGTGGGCATGAGGGACACCGGGGAGCTGTTTTTT. V and J are TRBV29-1 and TRBJ2-2, with D perhaps matching TRBD2 (5 bases). Germline CDR1 is SQVTM and CDR2 is ANQGSEA. The CDR3 is 13 residues long. Trimming took off 6 bases at V and 3 bases at J, with 11 bases between the two ends.

The chain links TRBV10-3 to TRBJ1-3, with a weak D call TRBD1 (5 bases). The CDR3 covers 12 residues. The ends were cut back, 4 bases at V and 8 bases at J, with 9 bases in the middle. Germline assignment: CDR1 ENHRY and CDR2 SYGVKD. This CDR3 reads CAISGGGDTIYF. The DNA for the CDR3 is TGTGCCATCAGTGGTGGAGGGGACACCATATATTTT.

The V call is TRBV10-3, the J call TRBJ2-7; 9 bases fit TRBD1. With 4 bases clipped from V and 3 bases from J, the junction kept 4 bases outside the gene matches. This CDR3 is built from 14 residues. Per germline, CDR1 ENHRY and CDR2 SYGVKD. CDR3 coding DNA: TGTGCCATCAGTGGGACAGGGGATTTCTACGAGCAGTACTTC. It translates to CAISGTGDFYEQYF.

Concerning this clone itself: This specimen includes other DNA sequences encoding the same CDR3. This sequence joins TRBV11-2 and TRBJ2-7; no definite D call. This CDR3 has 13 residues. Germline V gene lookup returns CDR1 SGHAT and CDR2 FQNNGV. The germline V and J ends were trimmed by 0 bases and 5 bases, with 8 bases remaining between them. CDR3 residues: CASSLDLLHEQYF. Written as DNA, the CDR3 is TGTGCCAGCAGCTTAGATCTCCTTCACGAGCAGTACTTC.

The chain has TRBV4-1 and TRBJ2-1, with TRBD2 matching 13 bases. Unmatched junction bases numbered 7, after V lost 1 base and J lost 7 bases. CDR3 length: 17 amino acids. Germline V gives CDR1 MGHRA, CDR2 YSYEKL. The CDR3 region has the DNA TGCGCCAGCAGCCAAGTCCCGGGACTAGCGGGACGAAATGAGCAGTTCTTC. This gives the protein CASSQVPGLAGRNEQFF.

This clone showed up just a few times. The chain employs TRBV5-1 and TRBJ2-7; 10 bases fit TRBD2. The CDR3 runs to 14 residues. From germline, CDR1 is SGHRS and CDR2 YFSETQ. Germline trimming cut 4 bases from V and 3 bases from J; bases unmatched to any gene: 4. CDR3 protein: CASSRASGSYEQYF. In nucleotides, the CDR3 is TGCGCCAGCAGCAGGGCTAGCGGGAGCTACGAGCAGTACTTC.

The CDR3 loop reads CASSKDRGLKTQYF. The DNA of the CDR3 is TGTGCCAGCAGCAAGGACAGGGGGTTAAAGACCCAGTACTTC. V is TRBV9 and J is TRBJ2-5; TRBD1 matches 10 bases. Per the germline V gene, CDR1 is SGDLS and CDR2 is YYNGEE. The CDR3 runs to 14 residues. Trimming took 4 bases from V and 6 from J; bases not matched to a gene: 6.

This sequence joins TRBV11-2 and TRBJ1-5, with D possibly matching TRBD1 (6 bases). V lost 4 bases and J lost 2, with 12 bases in between. The CDR3 runs 15 residues. Germline CDR1 SGHAT, CDR2 FQNNGV. CDR3 nucleotide sequence: TGTGCCAGCAGCTGGCGCCCAGGGGGCAATCAGCCCCAGCATTTT. It encodes CASSWRPGGNQPQHF.

Written as DNA, the CDR3 is TGCGCCAGCAGTGGGCGGACAGGGGGCGCGGGGGGCTACACCTTC. It translates to CASSGRTGGAGGYTF. V gene TRBV10-1 combines with J gene TRBJ1-2, with 11 bases lining up with TRBD1. Germline V gene data show CDR1 as WNHNN and CDR2 as SYGVQD (reference sequence). J gave up 8 bases and V 4 bases, and 9 bases lay outside the gene matches. CDR3 length equals 15 residues.

This chain links TRBV29-1 with TRBJ1-1; no clear D gene. The CDR3 covers 12 residues. The ends were cut back, 5 bases at V and 1 base at J, with 8 bases in the middle. Germline lookup yields CDR1 SQVTM and CDR2 ANQGSEA. The CDR3 nucleotides read TGCAGCGTTAACGAGGGGAACACTGAAGCTTTCTTT. Its translation is CSVNEGNTEAFF.

The V and J genes are TRBV6-5 and TRBJ2-3; 7 bases agree with TRBD2. The CDR3 consists of 15 residues. Germline CDR1 MNHEY, CDR2 SVGAGI. The V gene end was trimmed by 5 bases and the J gene end by 4 bases; junction bases not matched to a gene: 9. The CDR3 sequence is CASSTRTGGADTQYF. CDR3 DNA sequence: TGTGCCAGCAGTACACGCACGGGGGGAGCAGATACGCAGTATTTT.

The chain uses TRBV28 and TRBJ2-7, with 7 bases identical to TRBD1. The CDR3 covers 15 residues. J was trimmed by 3 bases and V by 1 base; bases with no gene match: 6. Germline lookup yields CDR1 MDHEN and CDR2 SYDVKM. CDR3 residues: CASSLYTGEFYEQYF. As DNA, the CDR3 is TGTGCCAGCAGTTTATACACAGGGGAGTTCTACGAGCAGTACTTC.

J is TRBJ2-7 and V is TRBV11-2; D unresolved. V lost 0 bases to trimming and J lost 7 bases, with 7 bases between them. CDR3 length: 12 amino acids. The germline V gene encodes CDR1 SGHAT and CDR2 FQNNGV. The CDR3 here is CASSLDSGEQYF. CDR3 coding DNA: TGTGCCAGCAGCTTAGATTCGGGTGAGCAGTACTTC.

This sequence joins TRBV6-1 and TRBJ2-7, with 9 bases that match TRBD1. V lost 3 bases, J lost 4 bases, and 7 bases stayed unmatched. The CDR3 is 15 residues long. In germline, CDR1 is MNHNS, CDR2 SASEGT. The CDR3 region has the DNA TGTGCCAGCAGTGATACCGGGACAGGGTTATACGAGCAGTACTTC. Protein: CASSDTGTGLYEQYF.

This sequence joins TRBV11-3 and TRBJ2-7, with 10 positions matching TRBD1. The CDR3 is made up of 15 amino acids. Trimming cost V 2 bases and J 6 bases; bases outside gene matches: 7. CDR1 is SGHNT and CDR2 is YENEEA in the germline V gene. CDR3 sequence reads: CASSLFSGQGSEQYF. CDR3 sequence (DNA): TGTGCCAGCAGCTTATTCTCGGGACAGGGGTCCGAGCAGTACTTC.

This chain links TRBV4-1 with TRBJ2-1; no firm D call. V was shortened by 2 bases and J by 9 bases, with 17 bases between the two germline ends. The CDR3 sequence is 15 residues long. The germline V gene has CDR1 MGHRA and CDR2 YSYEKL. The CDR3 DNA sequence: TGCGCCAGCAGCCAAATCAACGTCCAGAAGCGTGAGCAGTTCTTC. Translation gives CASSQINVQKREQFF.

V and J are TRBV5-1 and TRBJ2-3, with a possible D match to TRBD1 (6 bases). The CDR3 sequence is 15 residues long. Between the trimmed V and J ends, which lost 5 bases and 2 bases, there was a span of 15 bases. Germline V lookup: CDR1 SGHRS, CDR2 YFSETQ. The CDR3 DNA sequence: TGCGCCAGCAGTCCCGACAGGTGGGACACAGATACGCAGTATTTT. Amino acid sequence: CASSPDRWDTDTQYF.

The chain uses TRBV13 and TRBJ2-7; possible D gene TRBD1, 6 bases. CDR1 is PRHDT and CDR2 is FYEKMQ in the germline V gene (reference sequence). The CDR3 is 13 amino acids. The V gene lost 5 bases and the J gene lost 7 bases, with 15 bases spanning the gap. CDR3: CASSKGGSGEQYF. CDR3 DNA: TGTGCCAGCAGCAAAGGGGGTTCCGGAGAGCAGTACTTC.

This chain connects TRBV27 to TRBJ2-5, with TRBD1 as a possible D gene (5 bases). The CDR3 has 13 residues. V was clipped by 6 bases and J by 0 bases, with 8 bases between them. Germline V CDR1 and CDR2: MNHEY, SMNVEV (reference sequence). Here the CDR3 reads CASRDRYQETQYF. Here the CDR3 DNA reads TGTGCCAGCAGAGACAGATACCAAGAGACCCAGTACTTC.

The table lists this clone with a count of one. Different DNA sequences within this sample yield the same CDR3. J is TRBJ2-6 and V is TRBV9; 7 nucleotides align to TRBD2. This CDR3 comprises 15 residues. Germline V lookup: CDR1 SGDLS, CDR2 YYNGEE. V lost 2 bases and J lost 1; bases outside the gene matches: 0. CDR3 residues: CASSVGGSGANVLTF. CDR3 sequence (DNA): TGTGCCAGCAGCGTCGGGGGGTCTGGGGCCAACGTCCTGACTTTC.

The V and J genes are TRBV9 and TRBJ2-7; 7 bases are a match to TRBD1. V gave up 3 bases and J gave up 5 bases; unmatched junction bases: 5. CDR3 length equals 13 residues. The germline gives CDR1 SGDLS, CDR2 YYNGEE. The CDR3 region has the DNA TGTGCCAGCAGCGCGGAGACAGGGAACGAGCAGTACTTC. It encodes CASSAETGNEQYF.

This rearrangement joins TRBV19 to TRBJ2-5, with D unclear. V was shortened by 4 bases and J by 5 bases, with 5 bases between the two germline ends. The CDR3 sequence is 11 residues long. The germline V gene has CDR1 LNHDA and CDR2 SQIVND (reference sequence). In DNA, the CDR3 is TGTGCCAGTAGTAGCGCGGAGACCCAGTACTTC. It specifies CASSSAETQYF.

This chain connects TRBV6-1 to TRBJ2-7; 7 nucleotides match TRBD1. This CDR3 has 13 residues. V was clipped by 8 bases and J by 1 base; unmatched bases: 5. The germline V gene has CDR1 MNHNS and CDR2 SASEGT. CDR3 coding DNA: TGTGCCAGCCGGGACAGCAGTTCCTACGAGCAGTACTTC. This translates into CASRDSSSYEQYF.

With respect to this clone: One junction end does not reproduce the germline sequence, and a read error may be involved. V gene TRBV7-7 combines with J gene TRBJ2-3, with D unresolved. Germline V gene data show CDR1 as SSHAT and CDR2 as FNYEAQ (reference sequence). This CDR3 is built from 14 residues. The CDR3 region is CASSLNSGQDTQYF. As DNA, the CDR3 is TGTGCTAGCAGCTTAAATTCCGGTCAAGATACGCAGTATTTT.

The chain combines TRBV27 with TRBJ2-7; 9 bases are shared with TRBD2. This CDR3 comprises 15 residues. Germline-derived CDR1 and CDR2 are MNHEY and SMNVEV (reference sequence). Trimming removed 2 bases from V and 6 bases from J; junction bases left unmatched: 8. In DNA form, the CDR3 reads TGTGCCAGCAGTTTAGCGGCGGGAGGGAGTCGCGAGCAGTACTTC. Its protein product is CASSLAAGGSREQYF.